This T cell receptor (beta chain) came from a study of patients and donors after allogeneic stem cell transplantation (dated by TCRdb to about 2020). From V the trimming removes 0 bases and from J it removes 1 base, while the gene matches leave 9 bases of the junction unaccounted for. The CDR3 spans 17 residues, from the cysteine through the phenylalanine. Only CDR3 DNA is held: 51 bases, read in frame from base 1. The CDR1 and CDR2 encoded by the germline V gene (reference sequence) are LGHDT and YNNKEL. The library was made by RT-PCR. TCRdb names NextSeq 550 as the instrument used. Through fastp at Q25 and MiXCR, TCRdb rebuilt clones from the public reads, retaining in-frame beta chains. All rows with the same CDR3 protein become a single entry with the most common DNA and genes. This sample has 400,000 to 500,000 distinct CDR3 sequences in its table, and roughly 17% of those were observed once. Together, the top ten hold 7.2% of the sample.

Turning to this clonotype: The antigen this receptor binds is unknown. The input lacks base qualities; no much larger clone sits a single base away.

This chain joins TRBV3-1 to TRBJ2-7, with 7 central nucleotides matching TRBD2. Sequenced: blood, either unsorted or a sorted T cell fraction (not recorded which). The clonotype was recovered from a human donor who was either an allogeneic HSCT recipient or a stem cell or donor lymphocyte infusion donor (not recorded which). It is not recorded whose cells these are; they may come from a transplant donor. The CDR3 protein sequence reads: CASSQEVRGRASYEQYF. The sequenced DNA: TGTGCCAGCAGCCAAGAGGTGAGAGGGAGGGCGTCCTACGAGCAGTACTTC.